This TCR beta chain was profiled in a study of T cell responses to AZD1222 COVID-19 vaccine. General study points: Reports indicate that nearly half of spike-specific TCRs are directed at unmutated variant regions. The breadth and depth of Spike-specific TCRs increased once two AZD1222 doses had been given.

Trimming at V came to 2 bases and at J to 8 bases, leaving 1 base not matched to a gene. Germline lookup yields CDR1 SGDLS and CDR2 YYNGEE. This CDR3 is 12 amino acids long. This clone has just one count. As yet, its antigen is unknown. Profiled with immunoSEQ multiplex PCR; TCRdb holds only in-frame clones, not every one. The sample shows 50,000 to 65,000 clones, 81% of them seen only once. The sample was peripheral blood, taken 28 days after the second AZD1222 dose. This clonotype was sampled from an adult who received the AZD1222 COVID-19 vaccine. J is TRBJ1-2 and V is TRBV9, with 9 bases matching TRBD1. As DNA, the CDR3 is TGTGCCAGCAGCGTGGACAGGGGCGGCTACACCTTC. Protein product: CASSVDRGGYTF.